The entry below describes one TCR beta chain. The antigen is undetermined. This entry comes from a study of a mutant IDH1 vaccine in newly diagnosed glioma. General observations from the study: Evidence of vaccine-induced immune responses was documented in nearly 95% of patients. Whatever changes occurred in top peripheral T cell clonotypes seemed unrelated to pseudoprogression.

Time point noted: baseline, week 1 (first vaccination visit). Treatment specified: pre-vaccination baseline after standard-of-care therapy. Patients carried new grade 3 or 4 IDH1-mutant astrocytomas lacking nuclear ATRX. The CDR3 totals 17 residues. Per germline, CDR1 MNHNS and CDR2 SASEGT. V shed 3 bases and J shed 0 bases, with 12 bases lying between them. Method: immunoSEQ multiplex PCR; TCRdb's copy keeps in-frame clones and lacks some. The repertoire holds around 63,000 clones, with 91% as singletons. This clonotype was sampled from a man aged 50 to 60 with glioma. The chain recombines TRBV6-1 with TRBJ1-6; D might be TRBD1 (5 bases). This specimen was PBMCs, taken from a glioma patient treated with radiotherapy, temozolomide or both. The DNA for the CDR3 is TGTGCCAGCAGTGAGTGGGGCGCCAGCTCCTATAATTCACCCCTCCACTTT. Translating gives CASSEWGASSYNSPLHF.